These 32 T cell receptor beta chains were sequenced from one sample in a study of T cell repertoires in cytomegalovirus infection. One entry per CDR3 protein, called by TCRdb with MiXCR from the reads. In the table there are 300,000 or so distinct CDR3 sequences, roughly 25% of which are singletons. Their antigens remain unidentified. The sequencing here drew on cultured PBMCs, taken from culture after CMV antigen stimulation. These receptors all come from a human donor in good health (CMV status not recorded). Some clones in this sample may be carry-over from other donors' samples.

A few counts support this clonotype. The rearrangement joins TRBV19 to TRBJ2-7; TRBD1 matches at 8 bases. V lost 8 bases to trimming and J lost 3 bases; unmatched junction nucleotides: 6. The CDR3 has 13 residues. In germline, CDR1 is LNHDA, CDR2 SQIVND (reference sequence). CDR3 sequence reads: CASAGTGHYEQYF. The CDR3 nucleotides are TGTGCCAGTGCCGGGACAGGTCACTACGAGCAGTACTTC.

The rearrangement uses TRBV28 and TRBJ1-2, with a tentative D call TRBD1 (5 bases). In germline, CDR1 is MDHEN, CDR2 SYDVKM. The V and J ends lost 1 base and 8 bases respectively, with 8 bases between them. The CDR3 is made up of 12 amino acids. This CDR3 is CASSLSKGGYTF. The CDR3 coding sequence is TGTGCCAGCAGTTTATCGAAGGGGGGCTACACCTTC.

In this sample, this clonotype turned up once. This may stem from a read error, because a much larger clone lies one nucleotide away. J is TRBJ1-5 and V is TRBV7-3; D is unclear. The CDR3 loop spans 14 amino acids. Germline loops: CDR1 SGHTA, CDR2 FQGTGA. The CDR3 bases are TGTGACAGCAGCCAGGACTATATAGATCAGCCCCAGCATTTT. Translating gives CDSSQDYIDQPQHF. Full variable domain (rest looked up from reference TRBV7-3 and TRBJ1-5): GAGVSQTPSNKVTEKGKYVELRCDPISGHTALYWYRQSLGQGPEFLIYFQGTGAADDSGLPNDRFFAVRPEGSVSTLKIQRTERGDSAVYLCDSSQDYIDQPQHFGDGTRLSIL.

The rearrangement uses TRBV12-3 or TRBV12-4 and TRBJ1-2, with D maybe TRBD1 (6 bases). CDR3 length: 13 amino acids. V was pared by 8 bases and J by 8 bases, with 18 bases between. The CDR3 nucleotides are TGTGCCAGCGGACTTGGGGGCGCGATGGGCTACACCTTC. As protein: CASGLGGAMGYTF.

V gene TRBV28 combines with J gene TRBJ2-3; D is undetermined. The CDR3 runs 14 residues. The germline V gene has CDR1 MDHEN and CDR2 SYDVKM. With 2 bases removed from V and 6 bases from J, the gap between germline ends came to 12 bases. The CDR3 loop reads CASSLGLAPDTQYF. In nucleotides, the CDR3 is TGTGCCAGCAGTTTAGGGCTTGCCCCGGATACGCAGTATTTT.

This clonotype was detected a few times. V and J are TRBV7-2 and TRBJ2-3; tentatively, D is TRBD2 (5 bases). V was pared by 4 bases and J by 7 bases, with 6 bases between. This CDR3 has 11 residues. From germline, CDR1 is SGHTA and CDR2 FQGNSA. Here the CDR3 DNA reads TGTGCCAGCAGCTCGACTAATACGCAGTATTTT. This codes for CASSSTNTQYF.

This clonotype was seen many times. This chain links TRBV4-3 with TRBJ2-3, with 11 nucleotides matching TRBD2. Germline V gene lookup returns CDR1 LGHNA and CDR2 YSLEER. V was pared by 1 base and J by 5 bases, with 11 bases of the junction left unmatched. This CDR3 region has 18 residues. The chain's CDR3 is CASSQGPVAGGRGDTQYF. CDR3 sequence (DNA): TGCGCCAGCAGCCAAGGTCCGGTAGCGGGAGGGCGGGGAGATACGCAGTATTTT.

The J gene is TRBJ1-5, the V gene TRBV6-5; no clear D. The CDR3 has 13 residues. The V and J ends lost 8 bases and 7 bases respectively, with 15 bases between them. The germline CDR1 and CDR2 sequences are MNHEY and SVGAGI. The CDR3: CASSRENWQPQHF. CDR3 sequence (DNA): TGTGCCAGCTCCCGGGAGAACTGGCAGCCCCAGCATTTT.

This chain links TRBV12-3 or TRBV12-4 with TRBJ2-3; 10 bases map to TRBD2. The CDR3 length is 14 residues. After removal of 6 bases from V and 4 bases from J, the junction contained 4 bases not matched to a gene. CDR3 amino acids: CASRQSGRADTQYF. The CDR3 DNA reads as TGTGCCAGCAGGCAGAGCGGGAGGGCAGATACGCAGTATTTT.

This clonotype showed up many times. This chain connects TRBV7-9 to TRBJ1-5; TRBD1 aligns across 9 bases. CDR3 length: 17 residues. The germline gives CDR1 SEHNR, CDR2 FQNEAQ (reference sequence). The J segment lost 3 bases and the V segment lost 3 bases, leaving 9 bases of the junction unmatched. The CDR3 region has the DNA TGTGCCAGCAGCTTGCCCCCTGACAGGGGGTTCAATCAGCCCCAGCATTTT. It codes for CASSLPPDRGFNQPQHF.

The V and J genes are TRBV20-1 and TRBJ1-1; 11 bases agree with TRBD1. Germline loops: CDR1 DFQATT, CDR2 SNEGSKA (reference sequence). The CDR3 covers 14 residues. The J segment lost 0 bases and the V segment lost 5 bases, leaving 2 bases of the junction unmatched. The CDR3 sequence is CSAWDRGVNTEAFF. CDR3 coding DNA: TGCAGTGCTTGGGACAGGGGGGTGAACACTGAAGCTTTCTTT.

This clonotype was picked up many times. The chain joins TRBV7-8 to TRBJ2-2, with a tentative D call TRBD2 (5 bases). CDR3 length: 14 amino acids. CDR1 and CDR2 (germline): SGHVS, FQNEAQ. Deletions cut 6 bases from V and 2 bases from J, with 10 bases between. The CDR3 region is CASRTDLNTGELFF. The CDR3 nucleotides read TGTGCCAGCAGAACGGACTTAAACACCGGGGAGCTGTTTTTT.

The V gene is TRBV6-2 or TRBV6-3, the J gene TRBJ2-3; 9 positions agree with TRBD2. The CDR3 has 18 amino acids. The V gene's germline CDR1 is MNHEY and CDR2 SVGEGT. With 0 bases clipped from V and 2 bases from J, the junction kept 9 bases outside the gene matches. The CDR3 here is CASSYSTGLAGNTDTQYF. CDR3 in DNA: TGTGCCAGCAGTTACTCGACGGGGCTAGCGGGAAACACAGATACGCAGTATTTT.

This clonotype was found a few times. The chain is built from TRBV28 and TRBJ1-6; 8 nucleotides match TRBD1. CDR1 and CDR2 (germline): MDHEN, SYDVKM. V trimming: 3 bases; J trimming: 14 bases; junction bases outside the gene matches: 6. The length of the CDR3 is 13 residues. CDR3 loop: CASSFRGQGTLHF. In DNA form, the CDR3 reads TGTGCCAGCAGTTTTCGTGGACAGGGCACCCTCCACTTT.

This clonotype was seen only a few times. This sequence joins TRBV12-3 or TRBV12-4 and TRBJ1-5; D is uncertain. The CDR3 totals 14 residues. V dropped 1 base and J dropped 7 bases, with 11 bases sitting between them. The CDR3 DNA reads TGTGCCAGCAGTTTAGGCGTGGTCGGACAGCCCCAGCATTTT. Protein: CASSLGVVGQPQHF.

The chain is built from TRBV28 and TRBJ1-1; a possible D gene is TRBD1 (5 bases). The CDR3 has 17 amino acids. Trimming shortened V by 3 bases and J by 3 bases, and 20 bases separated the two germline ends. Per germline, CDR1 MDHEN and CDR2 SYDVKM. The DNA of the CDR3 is TGTGCCAGCAGTTTCGTCCAGATCGGGGGAATGGACACTGAAGCTTTCTTT. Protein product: CASSFVQIGGMDTEAFF.

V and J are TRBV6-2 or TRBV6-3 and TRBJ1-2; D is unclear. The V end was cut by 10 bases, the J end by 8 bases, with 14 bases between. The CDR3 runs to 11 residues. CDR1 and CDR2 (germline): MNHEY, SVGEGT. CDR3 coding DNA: TGTGCCATTGCCCAGGCGGGAGGCTACACCTTC. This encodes CAIAQAGGYTF.

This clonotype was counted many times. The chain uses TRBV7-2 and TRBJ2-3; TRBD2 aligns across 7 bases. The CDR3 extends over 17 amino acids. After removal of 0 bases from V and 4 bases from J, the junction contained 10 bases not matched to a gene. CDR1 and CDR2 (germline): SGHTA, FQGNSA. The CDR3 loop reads CASSLALGGRRSDTQYF. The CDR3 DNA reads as TGTGCCAGCAGCTTAGCTCTGGGCGGGAGAAGGTCAGATACGCAGTATTTT.

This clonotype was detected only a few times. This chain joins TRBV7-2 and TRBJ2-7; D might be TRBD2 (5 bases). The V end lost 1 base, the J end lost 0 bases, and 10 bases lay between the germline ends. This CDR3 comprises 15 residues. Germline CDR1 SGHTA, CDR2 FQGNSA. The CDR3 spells CASSLGLGDSYEQYV. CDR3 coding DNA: TGTGCCAGCAGCTTAGGCCTGGGAGACTCCTACGAGCAGTACGTC.

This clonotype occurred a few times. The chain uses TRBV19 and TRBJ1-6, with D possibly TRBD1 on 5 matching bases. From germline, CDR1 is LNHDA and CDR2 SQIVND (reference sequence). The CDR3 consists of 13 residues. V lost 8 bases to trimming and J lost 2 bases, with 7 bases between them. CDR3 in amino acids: CASGGAYNSPLHF. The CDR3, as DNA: TGTGCCAGTGGGGGTGCCTATAATTCACCCCTCCACTTT.

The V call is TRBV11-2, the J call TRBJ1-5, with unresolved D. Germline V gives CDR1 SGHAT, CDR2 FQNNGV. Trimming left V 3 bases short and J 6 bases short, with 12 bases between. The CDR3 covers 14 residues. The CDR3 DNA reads TGTGCCAGCAGCTTGGTGGGAGGGAGTCAGCCCCAGCATTTT. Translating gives CASSLVGGSQPQHF.

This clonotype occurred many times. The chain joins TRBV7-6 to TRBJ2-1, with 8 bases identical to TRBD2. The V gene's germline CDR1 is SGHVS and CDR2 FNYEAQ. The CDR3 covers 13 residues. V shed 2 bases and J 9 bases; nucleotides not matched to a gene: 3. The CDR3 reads CASSLQREREQFF. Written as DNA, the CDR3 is TGTGCCAGCAGCTTACAGCGGGAGCGTGAGCAGTTCTTC. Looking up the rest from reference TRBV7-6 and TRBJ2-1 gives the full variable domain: GAGVSQSPRYKVTKRGQDVALRCDPISGHVSLYWYRQALGQGPEFLTYFNYEAQQDKSGLPNDRFSAERPEGSISTLTIQRTEQRDSAMYRCASSLQREREQFFGPGTRLTVL.

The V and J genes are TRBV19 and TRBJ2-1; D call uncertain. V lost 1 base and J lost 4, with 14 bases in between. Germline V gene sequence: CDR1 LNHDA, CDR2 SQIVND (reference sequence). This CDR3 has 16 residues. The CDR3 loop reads CASSIVSFSLYNEQFF. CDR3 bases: TGTGCCAGTAGTATAGTATCGTTCTCCCTTTACAATGAGCAGTTCTTC.

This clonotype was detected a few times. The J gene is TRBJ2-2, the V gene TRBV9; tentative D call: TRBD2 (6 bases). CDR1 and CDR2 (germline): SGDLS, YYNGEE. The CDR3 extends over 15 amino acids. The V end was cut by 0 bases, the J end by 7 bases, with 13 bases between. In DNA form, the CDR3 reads TGTGCCAGCAGCGTAGGAGCCCTCGGGGGCGGGGAGCTGTTTTTT. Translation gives CASSVGALGGGELFF. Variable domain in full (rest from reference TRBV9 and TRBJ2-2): DSGVTQTPKHLITATGQRVTLRCSPRSGDLSVYWYQQSLDQGLQFLIQYYNGEERAKGNILERFSAQQFPDLHSELNLSSLELGDSALYFCASSVGALGGGELFFGEGSRLTVL.

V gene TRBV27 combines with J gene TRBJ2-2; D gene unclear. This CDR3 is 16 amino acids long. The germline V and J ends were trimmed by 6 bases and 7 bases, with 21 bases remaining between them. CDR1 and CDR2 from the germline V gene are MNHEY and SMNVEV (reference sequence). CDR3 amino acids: CASSQLTAPKGGELFF. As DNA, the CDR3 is TGTGCCAGCAGCCAATTAACGGCGCCTAAAGGCGGGGAGCTGTTTTTT.

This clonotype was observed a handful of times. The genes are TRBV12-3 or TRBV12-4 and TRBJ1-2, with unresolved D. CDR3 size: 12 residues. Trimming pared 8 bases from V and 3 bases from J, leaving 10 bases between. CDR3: CASLNQYYGYTF. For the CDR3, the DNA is TGTGCCAGCCTCAATCAGTACTATGGCTACACCTTC.

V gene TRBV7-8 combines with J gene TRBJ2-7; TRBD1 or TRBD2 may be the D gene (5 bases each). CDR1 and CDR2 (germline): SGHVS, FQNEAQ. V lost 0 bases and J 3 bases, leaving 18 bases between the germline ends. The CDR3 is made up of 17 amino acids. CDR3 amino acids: CASSLAGAGLTFYEQYF. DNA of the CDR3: TGTGCCAGCAGCTTAGCAGGGGCAGGACTTACCTTCTACGAGCAGTACTTC. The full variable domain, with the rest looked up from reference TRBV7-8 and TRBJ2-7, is GAGVSQSPRYKVAKRGQDVALRCDPISGHVSLFWYQQALGQGPEFLTYFQNEAQLDKSGLPSDRFFAERPEGSVSTLKIQRTQQEDSAVYLCASSLAGAGLTFYEQYFGPGTRLTVT.

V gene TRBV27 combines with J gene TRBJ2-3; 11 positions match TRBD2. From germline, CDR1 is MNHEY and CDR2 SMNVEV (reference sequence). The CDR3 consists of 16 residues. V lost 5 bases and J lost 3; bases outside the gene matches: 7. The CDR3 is CASSQLAGGGTDTQYF. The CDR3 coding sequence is TGTGCCAGCAGTCAATTAGCGGGAGGGGGGACAGATACGCAGTATTTT.

The CDR3 region has the DNA TGTGCCAGCAGGGGACGCTCTACCGAGCAGTACGTC. It codes for CASRGRSTEQYV. This chain uses TRBV27 with TRBJ2-7; D possibly matches TRBD1 or TRBD2 (5 bases each). CDR3 length: 12 amino acids. Per germline, CDR1 MNHEY and CDR2 SMNVEV (reference sequence). Trimming removed 6 bases from V and 6 bases from J, with 12 bases in between.

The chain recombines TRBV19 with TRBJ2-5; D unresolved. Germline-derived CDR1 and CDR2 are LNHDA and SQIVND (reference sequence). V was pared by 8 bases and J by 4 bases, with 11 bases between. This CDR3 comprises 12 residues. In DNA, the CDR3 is TGTGCCAGTCACGGTGTAGGAGAGACCCAGTACTTC. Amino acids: CASHGVGETQYF.

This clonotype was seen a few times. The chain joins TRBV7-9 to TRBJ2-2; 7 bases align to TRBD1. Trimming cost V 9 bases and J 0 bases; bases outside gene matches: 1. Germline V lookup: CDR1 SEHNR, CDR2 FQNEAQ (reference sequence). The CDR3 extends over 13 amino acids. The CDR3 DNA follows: TGTGCCAGGGGACAGTCGAACACCGGGGAGCTGTTTTTT. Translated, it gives CARGQSNTGELFF.

The CDR3 spells CSPGPGGYTF. DNA for the CDR3: TGCAGCCCGGGACCCGGTGGCTACACCTTC. This chain uses TRBV20-1 with TRBJ1-2; maybe TRBD1 (5 bases). Germline V gene data show CDR1 as DFQATT and CDR2 as SNEGSKA (reference sequence). The CDR3 spans 10 residues.